The present entry profiles one T cell receptor (beta chain) with its context. The data are from a study of CD8 T cells in Susac syndrome. The T cells that were sequenced for TCR beta were CD8+ and CD4+ cells from blood. The V gene's germline CDR1 is SGHTA and CDR2 FQGNSA. The CDR3 contains 13 residues. After removal of 5 bases from V and 6 bases from J, the junction contained 4 bases not matched to a gene. Reverse transcription of about 0.45 to 1 ug RNA was carried out with random hexamers. Coverage of TCR beta CDR3 amplification by immunoSEQ multiplex PCR extended to 54 Vbeta and 13 Jbeta. TCRdb ran MiXCR on the immunoSEQ multiplex PCR reads and lists one entry per CDR3 protein. The table lists 300,000 to 350,000 distinct CDR3 sequences, roughly 94% of them singletons, with more than 0.06% in the top ten.

This chain joins TRBV7-2 and TRBJ2-3; 8 bases match TRBD1. The clonotype comes from a human donor with multiple sclerosis. The sequenced sample consisted of CD4+ T cells from PBMCs. The CDR3 nucleotides are TGTGCCAGCAGCCCGGACAGGGATGATACGCAGTATTTT. Encoded protein: CASSPDRDDTQYF.